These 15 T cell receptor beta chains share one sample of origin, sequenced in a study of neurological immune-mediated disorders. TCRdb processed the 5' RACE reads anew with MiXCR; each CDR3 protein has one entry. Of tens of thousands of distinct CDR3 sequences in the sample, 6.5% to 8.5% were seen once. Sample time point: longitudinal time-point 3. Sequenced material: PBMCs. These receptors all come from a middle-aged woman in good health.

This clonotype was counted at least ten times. The CDR3 sequence: CSADLAGGLLTDTQYF. The CDR3 DNA is TGCAGTGCGGACCTAGCGGGGGGGCTTCTCACAGATACGCAGTATTTT. V gene TRBV20-1 combines with J gene TRBJ2-3, with 12 nucleotides matching TRBD2. Germline assignment: CDR1 DFQATT and CDR2 SNEGSKA (reference sequence). CDR3 length: 16 residues. The ends lost 6 bases at V and 2 bases at J; junction bases unmatched: 9.

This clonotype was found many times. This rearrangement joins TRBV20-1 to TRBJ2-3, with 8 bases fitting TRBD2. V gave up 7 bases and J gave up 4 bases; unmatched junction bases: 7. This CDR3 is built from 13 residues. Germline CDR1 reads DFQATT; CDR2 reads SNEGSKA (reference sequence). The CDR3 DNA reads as TGCAGTGTCCCCAACGGGGGGGCAGATACGCAGTATTTT. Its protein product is CSVPNGGADTQYF.

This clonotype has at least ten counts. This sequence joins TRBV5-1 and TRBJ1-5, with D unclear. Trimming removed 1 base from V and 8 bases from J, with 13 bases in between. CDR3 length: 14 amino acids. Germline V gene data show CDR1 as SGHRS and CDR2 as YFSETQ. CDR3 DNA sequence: TGCGCCAGCAGCTTGAAGGGAGACGATGAGCCCCAGCATTTT. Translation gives CASSLKGDDEPQHF.

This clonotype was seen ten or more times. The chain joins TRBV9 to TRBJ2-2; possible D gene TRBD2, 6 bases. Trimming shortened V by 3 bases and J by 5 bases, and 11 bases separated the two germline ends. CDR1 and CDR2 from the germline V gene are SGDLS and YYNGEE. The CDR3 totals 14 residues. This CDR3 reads CASSGTGGTGELFF. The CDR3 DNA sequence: TGTGCCAGCAGCGGAACCGGGGGAACCGGGGAGCTGTTTTTT.

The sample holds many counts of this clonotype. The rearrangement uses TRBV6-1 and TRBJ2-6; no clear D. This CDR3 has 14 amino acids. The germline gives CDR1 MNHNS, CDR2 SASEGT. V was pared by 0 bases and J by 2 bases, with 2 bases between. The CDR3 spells CASSEAAGANVLTF. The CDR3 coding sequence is TGTGCCAGCAGTGAAGCGGCTGGGGCCAACGTCCTGACTTTC.

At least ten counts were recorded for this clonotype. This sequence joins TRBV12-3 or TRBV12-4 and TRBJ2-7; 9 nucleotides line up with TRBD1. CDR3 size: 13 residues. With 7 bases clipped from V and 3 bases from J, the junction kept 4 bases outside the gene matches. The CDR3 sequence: CASTLTGGYEQYF. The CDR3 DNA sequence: TGTGCCAGCACCCTGACAGGGGGCTACGAGCAGTACTTC.

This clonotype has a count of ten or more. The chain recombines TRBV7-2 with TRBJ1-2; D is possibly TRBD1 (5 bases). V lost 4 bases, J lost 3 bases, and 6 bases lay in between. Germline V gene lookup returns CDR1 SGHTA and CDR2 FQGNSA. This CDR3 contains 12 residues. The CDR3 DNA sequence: TGTGCCAGCAGCTCGGGGCACTATGGCTACACCTTC. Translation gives CASSSGHYGYTF.

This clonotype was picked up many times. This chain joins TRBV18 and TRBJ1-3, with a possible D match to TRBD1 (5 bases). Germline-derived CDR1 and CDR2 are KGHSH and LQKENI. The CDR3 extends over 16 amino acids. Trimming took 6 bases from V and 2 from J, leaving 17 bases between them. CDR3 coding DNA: TGTGCCAGCTCGACCGGGACGGGGGGGACTGGAAACACCATATATTTT. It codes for CASSTGTGGTGNTIYF.

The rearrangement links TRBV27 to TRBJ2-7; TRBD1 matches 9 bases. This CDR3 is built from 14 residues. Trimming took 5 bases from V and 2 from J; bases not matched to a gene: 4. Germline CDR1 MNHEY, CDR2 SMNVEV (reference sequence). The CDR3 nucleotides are TGTGCCAGCAGTCCCTGGACAGGGGCCTACGAGCAGTACTTC. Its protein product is CASSPWTGAYEQYF.

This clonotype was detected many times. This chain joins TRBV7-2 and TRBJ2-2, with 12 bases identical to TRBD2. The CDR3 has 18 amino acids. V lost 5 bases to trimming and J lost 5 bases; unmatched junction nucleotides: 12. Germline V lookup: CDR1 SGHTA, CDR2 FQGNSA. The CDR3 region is CASSPPGGLAGGTGELFF. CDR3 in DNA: TGTGCCAGCAGCCCGCCGGGGGGACTAGCGGGTGGGACCGGGGAGCTGTTTTTT.

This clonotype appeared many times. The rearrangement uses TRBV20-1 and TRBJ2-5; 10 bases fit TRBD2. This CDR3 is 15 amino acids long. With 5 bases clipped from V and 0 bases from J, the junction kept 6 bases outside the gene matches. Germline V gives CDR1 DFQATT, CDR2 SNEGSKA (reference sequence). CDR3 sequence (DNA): TGCAGTGCTGATACTAGCGGGGCTCACCAAGAGACCCAGTACTTC. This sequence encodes CSADTSGAHQETQYF.

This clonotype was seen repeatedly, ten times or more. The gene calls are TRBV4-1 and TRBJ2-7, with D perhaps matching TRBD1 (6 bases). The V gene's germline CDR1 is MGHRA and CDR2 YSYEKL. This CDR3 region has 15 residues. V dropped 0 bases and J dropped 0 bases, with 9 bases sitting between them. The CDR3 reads CASSQEHRVSYEQYF. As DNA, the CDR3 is TGCGCCAGCAGCCAAGAGCACAGGGTCTCCTACGAGCAGTACTTC.

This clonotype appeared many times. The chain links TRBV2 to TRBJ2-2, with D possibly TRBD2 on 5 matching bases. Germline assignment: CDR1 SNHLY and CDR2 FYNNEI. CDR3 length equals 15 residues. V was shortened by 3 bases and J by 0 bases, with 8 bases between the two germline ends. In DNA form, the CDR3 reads TGTGCCAGCAGTGAGGGGAGAGCGAACACCGGGGAGCTGTTTTTT. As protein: CASSEGRANTGELFF.

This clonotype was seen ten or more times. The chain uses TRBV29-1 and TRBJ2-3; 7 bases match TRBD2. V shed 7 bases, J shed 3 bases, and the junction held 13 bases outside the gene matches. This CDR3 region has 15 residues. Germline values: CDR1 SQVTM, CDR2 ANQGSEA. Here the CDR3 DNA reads TGCAGCGGGGACGGAACTAGCGAAGGAACAGATACGCAGTATTTT. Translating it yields CSGDGTSEGTDTQYF.

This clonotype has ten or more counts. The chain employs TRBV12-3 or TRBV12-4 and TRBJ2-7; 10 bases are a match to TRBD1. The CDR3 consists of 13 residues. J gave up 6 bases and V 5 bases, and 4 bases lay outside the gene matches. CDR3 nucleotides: TGTGCCAGCAGTCCAGGGACAGGGGTCGAGCAGTACTTC. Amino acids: CASSPGTGVEQYF.